The clone carrying this T cell receptor beta chain has just a few counts. The data are from a study of blood T cell repertoires in COVID-19. Trimming took off 6 bases at V and 0 bases at J, with 15 bases between the two ends. There are 16 residues in the CDR3. CDR1 MNHEY and CDR2 SVGEGT come from the germline V gene. Per the study methods: Estimates of nucleated cell counts were drawn from the amplification of reference gene primers. TCRdb's table, derived via immunoSEQ multiplex PCR, lists solely in-frame clones and lacks some. That table is the source of V, J and clone size, and D and trimming were worked out from the DNA. The table includes some 200,000 clones, 65% to 90% detected once.

The sequence derives from a man older than 75 with acute or convalescent COVID-19. Specimen: peripheral blood. The chain employs TRBV6-2 or TRBV6-3 and TRBJ2-1, with D maybe TRBD1 (6 bases). The CDR3 DNA reads TGTGCCAGCAGCCATCTACAGGGTTCCTCCTACAATGAGCAGTTCTTC. It translates to CASSHLQGSSYNEQFF.